The clone carrying this TCR beta chain was found once. Antigen: not known. Sort purity for all populations was recorded as exceeding 98%. Of the isolated RNA, all was reverse transcribed, and so the sequenced material was expressed TCRB transcripts. Data came from immunoSEQ multiplex PCR; TCRdb stores just in-frame clones and leaves some out. Found here are some 350,000 clones, roughly 12% of them singletons; the top ten hold about 0.015%. The data were taken from a study of beta chain features in type 1 diabetes. The wider study: There was similarity between patients and healthy donors in age, gender and cell yields.

Study results and caveats: Any HLA type influence on TCRB rearrangement was left unresolved here. All four CD4+ subsets of Type 1 diabetes patients contained TCRB CDR3s that were moderately but significantly shorter.

V was cut by 0 bases and J by 2 bases, with 6 bases left in between. The CDR3 consists of 13 residues. Per germline, CDR1 SGDLS and CDR2 YYNGEE. Sequencing was performed on naive CD4+ T cells from blood. The chain has TRBV9 and TRBJ2-7; no definite D call. The sequence derives from a woman in her late teens or twenties with type 1 diabetes. CDR3 coding DNA: TGTGCCAGCAGCGTAGGTATCGCCTACGAGCAGTACTTC. Its protein is CASSVGIAYEQYF.